The 24 T cell receptor beta chains listed next were all sequenced from one sample in a study of yellow fever vaccine responses in identical twins (dated by TCRdb to about 2018). The receptor library was made with RT-PCR. The sample was run on an Illumina HiSeq 2500. The raw public data were reprocessed by TCRdb itself: fastp quality trimming at Q25, MiXCR clonotype calling, in-frame beta chains only. Rows are combined by CDR3 protein, so each entry shows the most common genes and DNA. The sample table lists 1,100 to 1,500 distinct CDR3 sequences, roughly 84% of them with a count of one. 6.5% of the sample belongs to the ten largest clones. The sequencing here drew on T cells from blood (PBMCs), unsorted or a sorted subset (not recorded which), taken before or after yellow fever vaccination (not recorded which). The receptors come from a woman aged 18-29 years who received the yellow fever vaccine. Donor details come from another sample of the same person, matched by shared clones.

This clonotype was picked up a small number of times. This rearrangement joins TRBV4-3 to TRBJ1-1; possible D gene TRBD1, 5 bases. Germline CDR1 LGHNA, CDR2 YSLEER. The length of the CDR3 is 14 residues. The V and J ends lost 3 bases and 0 bases respectively, with 8 bases between them. CDR3 nucleotides: TGCGCCAGCAGCCAGGGACGCCTGAACACTGAAGCTTTCTTT. It codes for CASSQGRLNTEAFF.

The chain is built from TRBV4-3 and TRBJ2-5; the match to TRBD2 covers 11 bases. Looked up from germline, CDR1 is LGHNA and CDR2 is YSLEER. The CDR3 extends over 18 amino acids. V shed 0 bases and J 2 bases; nucleotides not matched to a gene: 8. CDR3 residues: CASSQDGVIAGGQETQYF. DNA of the CDR3: TGCGCCAGCAGCCAAGATGGGGTAATAGCGGGAGGGCAAGAGACCCAGTACTTC.

The chain has TRBV20-1 and TRBJ2-7; 11 bases align to TRBD2. The CDR3 totals 16 residues. The trim removed 0 bases at V and 4 bases at J, leaving 8 bases unmatched. Per the germline V gene, CDR1 is DFQATT and CDR2 is SNEGSKA (reference sequence). CDR3 sequence (DNA): TGCAGTGCTAGAGATTCGGGACTAGCGGACTATTACGAGCAGTACTTC. Residues: CSARDSGLADYYEQYF.

This chain links TRBV10-3 with TRBJ1-2, with D possibly TRBD1 on 5 matching bases. The CDR3 has 15 amino acids. CDR1 and CDR2 from the germline V gene are ENHRY and SYGVKD. V lost 3 bases, J lost 7 bases, and 18 bases lay in between. The CDR3 DNA is TGTGCCATCAGTGAACAGGCCAAAGGGGAGAGTGGCTACACCTTC. Translating it yields CAISEQAKGESGYTF.

V and J are TRBV30 and TRBJ2-1; the D gene is possibly TRBD2 (6 bases). Trimming left V 1 base short and J 1 base short, with 8 bases between. Germline V lookup: CDR1 GTSNPN, CDR2 SVGIG (reference sequence). CDR3 size: 14 residues. CDR3 protein: CAWSAGRSYNEQFF. DNA of the CDR3: TGTGCCTGGAGTGCGGGGAGGTCCTACAATGAGCAGTTCTTC.

This clonotype appeared once. The rearrangement joins TRBV6-1 to TRBJ1-6; D remains unclear. The CDR3 covers 12 residues. Germline assignment: CDR1 MNHNS and CDR2 SASEGT. V dropped 5 bases and J dropped 9 bases, with 8 bases sitting between them. CDR3 coding DNA: TGTGCCAGCAGTCCCGGTGTTTCACCCCTCCACTTT. It is translated as CASSPGVSPLHF.

The genes are TRBV7-2 and TRBJ2-1, with no clear D. This CDR3 comprises 13 residues. Trimming removed 6 bases from V and 6 bases from J, with 12 bases in between. Germline V gives CDR1 SGHTA, CDR2 FQGNSA. The CDR3 reads CASSTYSVNEQFF. Written as DNA, the CDR3 is TGTGCCAGCAGTACATACTCTGTCAATGAGCAGTTCTTC.

The chain uses TRBV4-3 and TRBJ1-3; no clear D. V was pared by 2 bases and J by 3 bases, with 11 bases between. The CDR3 is 15 residues long. Looked up from germline, CDR1 is LGHNA and CDR2 is YSLEER. The CDR3, as DNA: TGCGCCAGCAGCCAATGGAGGACTGGTGGAAACACCATATATTTT. Its protein product is CASSQWRTGGNTIYF.

The genes are TRBV12-3 or TRBV12-4 and TRBJ2-3; 8 bases map to TRBD2. V trimming: 5 bases; J trimming: 5 bases; junction bases outside the gene matches: 9. CDR3 length: 15 residues. The CDR3 spells CASSTLSGGRDTQYF. CDR3 DNA sequence: TGTGCCAGCAGTACCCTGAGCGGGGGTCGAGATACGCAGTATTTT.

The chain links TRBV11-1 to TRBJ2-1, with 8 positions matching TRBD2. J gave up 4 bases and V 4 bases, and 12 bases lay outside the gene matches. CDR1 and CDR2 (germline): SGHAT, FQDESV (reference sequence). The CDR3 is 17 amino acids. CDR3 in DNA: TGTGCCAGCAGCTATCGCCTGAGCGGGAGACCGTACAATGAGCAGTTCTTC. Translating gives CASSYRLSGRPYNEQFF.

The chain is built from TRBV5-5 and TRBJ2-5, with TRBD2 matching 11 bases. Germline V CDR1 and CDR2: SGHKS, YYEKEE (reference sequence). The length of the CDR3 is 14 residues. V gave up 5 bases and J gave up 5 bases; unmatched junction bases: 5. CDR3 DNA sequence: TGTGCCAGCAGGCCGGGACTAGCGGCGGAGACCCAGTACTTC. Translating it yields CASRPGLAAETQYF.

The genes are TRBV6-2 or TRBV6-3 and TRBJ1-6, with D perhaps TRBD1 (5 bases). The CDR3 spans 13 residues. Trimming took off 6 bases at V and 10 bases at J, with 13 bases between the two ends. The germline V gene encodes CDR1 MNHEY and CDR2 SVGEGT. CDR3 protein: CASRATEGSPLHF. Here the CDR3 DNA reads TGTGCCAGCAGAGCGACAGAAGGATCACCCCTCCACTTT.

For the CDR3, the DNA is TGTGCCAGCAGCCAAGACGCAAGCAATCAGCCCCAGCATTTT. Residues: CASSQDASNQPQHF. The chain uses TRBV4-2 and TRBJ1-5; D unresolved. V was trimmed by 0 bases and J by 1 base, leaving 4 bases between them. From germline, CDR1 is LGHNA and CDR2 YNFKEQ. The CDR3 runs to 14 residues.

This clonotype appeared a single time. The V call is TRBV6-1, the J call TRBJ2-7, with D possibly being TRBD1 or TRBD2 (5 bases each). Germline V gene data show CDR1 as MNHNS and CDR2 as SASEGT. The CDR3 extends over 15 amino acids. The germline V and J ends were trimmed by 6 bases and 4 bases, with 19 bases remaining between them. CDR3 nucleotide sequence: TGTGCCAGCAGCGGTCGGGACCTGGGGATTTACGAGCAGTACTTC. Amino acids: CASSGRDLGIYEQYF.

The CDR3: CASSLDGLAGVAIQYF. For the CDR3, the DNA is TGTGCCAGCAGCTTGGATGGACTAGCGGGAGTTGCCATTCAGTACTTC. The chain couples TRBV11-3 to TRBJ2-4; TRBD2 matches at 13 bases. Germline loops: CDR1 SGHNT, CDR2 YENEEA. With 3 bases clipped from V and 9 bases from J, the junction kept 8 bases outside the gene matches. This CDR3 contains 16 residues.

The V and J genes are TRBV4-3 and TRBJ2-1, with D perhaps given as TRBD1 or TRBD2 (6 bases each). The V gene's germline CDR1 is LGHNA and CDR2 YSLEER. Trimming took off 8 bases at V and 3 bases at J, with 14 bases between the two ends. The CDR3 covers 14 residues. CDR3 sequence: CASGHGGGYNEQFF. The CDR3 DNA reads TGCGCCAGCGGACACGGGGGCGGCTACAATGAGCAGTTCTTC.

The chain recombines TRBV4-2 with TRBJ1-5, with D uncertain. The CDR3 length is 13 residues. Germline values: CDR1 LGHNA, CDR2 YNFKEQ. V was clipped by 1 base and J by 5 bases, with 6 bases between them. For the CDR3, the DNA is TGTGCCAGCAGCCAAGTTTGGGATCAGCCCCAGCATTTT. It codes for CASSQVWDQPQHF.

The rearrangement uses TRBV24-1 and TRBJ2-4; D gene uncertain. CDR1 is KGHDR, CDR2 SFDVKD, per germline. There are 11 residues in the CDR3. With 4 bases removed from V and 15 bases from J, the gap between germline ends came to 12 bases. The CDR3 bases are TGTGCCACCAGTGACGGATCTACGGGGTACTTC. This codes for CATSDGSTGYF.

This rearrangement joins TRBV30 to TRBJ1-1, with D possibly TRBD1 on 5 matching bases. The CDR3 covers 15 residues. CDR1 is GTSNPN and CDR2 is SVGIG in the germline V gene (reference sequence). Trimming removed 3 bases at V and 1 base at J, with 15 bases between. The CDR3 protein is CAWSYFGTTNTEAFF. The CDR3 DNA follows: TGTGCCTGGAGCTATTTTGGGACGACGAACACTGAAGCTTTCTTT.

As for this clonotype: One end of the junction varies from germline; a read error may be responsible. The chain couples TRBV5-6 to TRBJ2-2; D remains ambiguous. The CDR3 is 16 amino acids. Germline V gives CDR1 SGHDT, CDR2 YYEEEE. CDR3 in DNA: TGTGCCAACAGCTTGCGCCAGCTGCTGAACACCGGGGAGCTGTTTTTT. Translated, it gives CANSLRQLLNTGELFF.

A single count supports this clonotype. The rearrangement links TRBV4-3 to TRBJ2-2; D is unresolved. V was pared by 7 bases and J by 2 bases, with 20 bases between. Looked up from germline, CDR1 is LGHNA and CDR2 is YSLEER. The CDR3 is made up of 17 amino acids. The DNA for the CDR3 is TGCGCCAGCATTCTCCCTTTTGGCGATCTTAACACCGGGGAGCTGTTTTTT. Protein: CASILPFGDLNTGELFF.

This chain links TRBV4-1 with TRBJ2-7, with D perhaps matching TRBD1 or TRBD2 (6 bases each). Germline V gene sequence: CDR1 MGHRA, CDR2 YSYEKL. V lost 4 bases and J lost 3, with 13 bases in between. This CDR3 is 14 amino acids long. The CDR3 DNA reads TGCGCCAGCAGCCTAGGAGGGGGAAACTACGAGCAGTACTTC. Translating it yields CASSLGGGNYEQYF.

This clonotype has more than one count but fewer than ten. This sequence joins TRBV11-1 and TRBJ2-5; tentatively, D is TRBD2 (5 bases). This CDR3 is 17 amino acids long. Germline CDR1 is SGHAT and CDR2 is FQDESV (reference sequence). V was shortened by 0 bases and J by 3 bases, with 17 bases between the two germline ends. The CDR3 DNA reads as TGTGCCAGCAGCTTAGCCGGACGGGAAGCGATCGAAGAGACCCAGTACTTC. Its translation: CASSLAGREAIEETQYF.

The chain is built from TRBV7-9 and TRBJ2-1; D is unclear. This CDR3 spans 13 amino acids. The V end lost 7 bases, the J end lost 7 bases, and 14 bases lay between the germline ends. The germline gives CDR1 SEHNR, CDR2 FQNEAQ (reference sequence). CDR3 amino acids: CASTSQVGNEQFF. The CDR3 DNA follows: TGTGCCAGCACTTCCCAGGTCGGAAATGAGCAGTTCTTC. Full variable domain (outside the CDR3, taken from reference TRBV7-9 and TRBJ2-1): DTGVSQNPRHKITKRGQNVTFRCDPISEHNRLYWYRQTLGQGPEFLTYFQNEAQLEKSRLLSDRFSAERPKGSFSTLEIQRTEQGDSAMYLCASTSQVGNEQFFGPGTRLTVL.